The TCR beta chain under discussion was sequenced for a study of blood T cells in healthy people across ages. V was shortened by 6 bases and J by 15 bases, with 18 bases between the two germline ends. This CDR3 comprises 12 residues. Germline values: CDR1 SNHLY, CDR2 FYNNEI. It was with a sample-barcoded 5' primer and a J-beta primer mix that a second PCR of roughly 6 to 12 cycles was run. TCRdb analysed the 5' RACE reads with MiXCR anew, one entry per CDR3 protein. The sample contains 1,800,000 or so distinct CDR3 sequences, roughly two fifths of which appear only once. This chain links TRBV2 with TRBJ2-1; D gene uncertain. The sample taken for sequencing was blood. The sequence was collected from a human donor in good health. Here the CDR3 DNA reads TGTGCCAGCAGCCCACTTGGGCCTCAAGGGTTCTTC. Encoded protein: CASSPLGPQGFF.